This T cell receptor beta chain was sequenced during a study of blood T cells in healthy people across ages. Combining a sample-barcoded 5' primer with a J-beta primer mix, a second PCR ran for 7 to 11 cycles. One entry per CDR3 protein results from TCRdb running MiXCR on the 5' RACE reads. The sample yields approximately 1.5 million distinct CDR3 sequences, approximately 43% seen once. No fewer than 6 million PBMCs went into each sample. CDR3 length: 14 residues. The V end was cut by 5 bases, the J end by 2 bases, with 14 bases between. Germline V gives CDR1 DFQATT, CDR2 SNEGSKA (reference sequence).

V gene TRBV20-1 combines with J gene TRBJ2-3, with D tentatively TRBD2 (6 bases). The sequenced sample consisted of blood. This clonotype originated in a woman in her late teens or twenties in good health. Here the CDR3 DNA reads TGCAGTGCTGGCCGGGAGCGCCTCACAGATACGCAGTATTTT. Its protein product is CSAGRERLTDTQYF.